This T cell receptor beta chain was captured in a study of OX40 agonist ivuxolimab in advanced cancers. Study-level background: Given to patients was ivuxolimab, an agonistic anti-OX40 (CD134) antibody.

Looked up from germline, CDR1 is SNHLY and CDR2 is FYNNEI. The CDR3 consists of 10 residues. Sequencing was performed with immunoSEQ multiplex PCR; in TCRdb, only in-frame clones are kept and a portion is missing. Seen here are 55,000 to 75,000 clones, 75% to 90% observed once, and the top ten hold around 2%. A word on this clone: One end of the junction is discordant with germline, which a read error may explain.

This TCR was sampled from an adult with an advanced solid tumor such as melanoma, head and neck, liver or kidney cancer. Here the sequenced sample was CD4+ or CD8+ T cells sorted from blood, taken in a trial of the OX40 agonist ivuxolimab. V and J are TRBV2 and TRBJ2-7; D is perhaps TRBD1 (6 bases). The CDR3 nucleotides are TGTGCCAGCGTACAGGGAGATATCGGGTTC. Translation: CASVQGDIGF.